The 25 T cell receptor beta chains below were found in one sample sequenced in a study of HIV-infected patients and healthy controls. Whole blood was used without fractionation, so all unsorted peripheral T cells were included. 400 to 550 ng RNA was reverse transcribed with alpha and beta constant-region primers. Separate chain-specific third strand synthesis with multiplexing indices produced the alpha and beta libraries. TCRdb re-analysed the 5' RACE reads in MiXCR, keeping a single row per CDR3 protein. The sample lists approximately 10,000 distinct CDR3 sequences, less than 10% occurring once. Sample: blood, taken before antiretroviral therapy. The source of these receptors is an adult with HIV infection. The donor label of this sample is uncertain.

This clonotype was observed at least ten times. V gene TRBV28 combines with J gene TRBJ1-5; D not certain. The germline V gene has CDR1 MDHEN and CDR2 SYDVKM. The germline V and J ends were trimmed by 3 bases and 3 bases, with 9 bases remaining between them. CDR3 length: 14 amino acids. The CDR3 spells CASSLSGINQPQHF. DNA for the CDR3: TGTGCCAGCAGTTTGAGCGGCATCAATCAGCCCCAGCATTTT.

This clonotype was counted only a few times. The chain uses TRBV20-1 and TRBJ2-7, with 8 nucleotides matching TRBD2. V shed 6 bases, J shed 4 bases, and the junction held 14 bases outside the gene matches. This CDR3 region has 15 residues. The germline V gene has CDR1 DFQATT and CDR2 SNEGSKA (reference sequence). In DNA, the CDR3 is TGCAGTGCCCTCACTCCTGGCGGGAGGAATTACGAGCAGTACTTC. It encodes CSALTPGGRNYEQYF.

By share, this clonotype counts as medium-sized. DNA of the CDR3: TGCAGTGCTAGGGGTAATGGAAACACCATATATTTT. It encodes CSARGNGNTIYF. V gene TRBV20-1 combines with J gene TRBJ1-3; no clear D gene. There are 12 residues in the CDR3. Germline assignment: CDR1 DFQATT and CDR2 SNEGSKA (reference sequence). V lost 3 bases and J 3 bases, leaving 6 bases between the germline ends.

As to this clonotype: A much larger clone is a single base away; this may be a read error. The chain carries TRBV7-9 and TRBJ1-1; 9 bases agree with TRBD1. The V and J ends lost 5 bases and 3 bases, in that order; junction bases with no gene match: 7. Germline CDR1 and CDR2: SEHNR and FQNEAQ (reference sequence). This CDR3 comprises 15 residues. CDR3 DNA: TGTGCCAGCAGCACACAGGGGGCGTGTGACACTGAAGCTTTCTTT. Translated, it gives CASSTQGACDTEAFF. Full variable domain (remainder filled in from reference TRBV7-9 and TRBJ1-1): DTGVSQNPRHKITKRGQNVTFRCDPISEHNRLYWYRQTLGQGPEFLTYFQNEAQLEKSRLLSDRFSAERPKGSFSTLEIQRTEQGDSAMYLCASSTQGACDTEAFFGQGTRLTVV.

This clonotype was recorded at least ten times. The chain has TRBV20-1 and TRBJ2-1; tentatively, D is TRBD2 (5 bases). CDR1 is DFQATT, CDR2 SNEGSKA, per germline (reference sequence). The CDR3 is 14 residues long. V shed 6 bases and J shed 4 bases, with 16 bases lying between them. The CDR3 sequence: CSALRFRGYNEQFF. CDR3 DNA sequence: TGCAGTGCCCTAAGGTTTCGGGGTTACAATGAGCAGTTCTTC.

The chain is built from TRBV7-2 and TRBJ1-1; maybe TRBD1 (6 bases). Trimming left V 5 bases short and J 5 bases short, with 24 bases between. Germline V CDR1 and CDR2: SGHTA, FQGNSA. This CDR3 spans 17 amino acids. The CDR3 nucleotides read TGTGCCAGCAGCCTAGGGGGTCAGCCCACCCAGCGTACTGAAGCTTTCTTT. Residues: CASSLGGQPTQRTEAFF.

This clonotype was recorded at least ten times. V gene TRBV28 combines with J gene TRBJ2-7; perhaps D is TRBD1 or TRBD2 (5 bases each). The CDR3 covers 14 residues. The germline V gene has CDR1 MDHEN and CDR2 SYDVKM. Trimming removed 7 bases at V and 3 bases at J, with 16 bases between. The chain's CDR3 is CASKPPGRLYEQYF. CDR3 DNA sequence: TGTGCCAGCAAACCCCCGGGACGGCTCTACGAGCAGTACTTC.

The chain uses TRBV5-5 and TRBJ2-7; 7 bases are a match to TRBD1. The CDR3 is 16 residues long. Germline CDR1 is SGHKS and CDR2 is YYEKEE (reference sequence). After removal of 0 bases from V and 2 bases from J, the junction contained 8 bases not matched to a gene. DNA of the CDR3: TGTGCCAGCAGCTTGGCCGTGACAGGGAGCCCCTACGAGCAGTACTTC. Protein product: CASSLAVTGSPYEQYF. The variable domain in full, completed from reference TRBV5-5 and TRBJ2-7, reads DAGVTQSPTHLIKTRGQQVTLRCSPISGHKSVSWYQQVLGQGPQFIFQYYEKEERGRGNFPDRFSARQFPNYSSELNVNALLLGDSALYLCASSLAVTGSPYEQYFGPGTRLTVT.

This clonotype was recorded at least ten times. The V gene is TRBV12-3 or TRBV12-4, the J gene TRBJ2-3, with 10 bases fitting TRBD1. The CDR3 is 15 residues long. The V gene end was trimmed by 9 bases and the J gene end by 1 base; junction bases not matched to a gene: 7. The CDR3 DNA sequence: TGTGCCAGTAATTATGGGACAGGGGGCACAGATACGCAGTATTTT. Its protein is CASNYGTGGTDTQYF.

This clonotype came up many times. The chain joins TRBV28 to TRBJ1-2; tentative D call: TRBD1 (5 bases). V was trimmed by 6 bases and J by 7 bases, leaving 9 bases between them. Germline V gene lookup returns CDR1 MDHEN and CDR2 SYDVKM. CDR3 size: 11 residues. The DNA for the CDR3 is TGTGCCAGCAGAGGGGCTTTTGGCTACACCTTC. Translated, it gives CASRGAFGYTF.

This clonotype was seen many times. This chain uses TRBV28 with TRBJ1-2; D gene unclear. Trimming removed 4 bases at V and 0 bases at J, with 12 bases between. The CDR3 totals 15 residues. Germline CDR1 MDHEN, CDR2 SYDVKM. The CDR3 DNA follows: TGTGCCAGCAGTTCTTGGGGAGACTCTAACTATGGCTACACCTTC. It specifies CASSSWGDSNYGYTF.

The rearrangement uses TRBV7-2 and TRBJ2-2, with D maybe TRBD2 (5 bases). CDR3 size: 16 residues. Germline CDR1 reads SGHTA; CDR2 reads FQGNSA. V was pared by 4 bases and J by 2 bases, with 14 bases between. The CDR3: CASSSRGGPNTGELFF. CDR3 DNA: TGTGCCAGCAGCTCCAGAGGAGGACCTAACACCGGGGAGCTGTTTTTT.

This clonotype is judged medium-sized. CDR3 sequence: CASRRDRYTDTQYF. The CDR3 DNA reads TGCGCCAGCAGAAGGGACAGATACACAGATACGCAGTATTTT. The chain carries TRBV10-2 and TRBJ2-3, with 7 bases fitting TRBD1. This CDR3 is built from 14 residues. V trimming: 6 bases; J trimming: 2 bases; junction bases outside the gene matches: 5. The germline gives CDR1 WSHSY, CDR2 SAAADI.

This clonotype was recorded a few times. The V call is TRBV12-3 or TRBV12-4, the J call TRBJ2-1; 8 bases fit TRBD2. This CDR3 is built from 16 residues. V lost 5 bases, J lost 3 bases, and 9 bases stayed unmatched. The CDR3 DNA is TGTGCCAGCAGTCGCGGCGGGGGGTCTCGCTACAATGAGCAGTTCTTC. This gives the protein CASSRGGGSRYNEQFF.

This clonotype was detected ten times or more. The genes are TRBV28 and TRBJ2-2; D possibly corresponds to TRBD1 (6 bases). The CDR3 length is 14 residues. The germline V gene encodes CDR1 MDHEN and CDR2 SYDVKM. Trimming left V 2 bases short and J 5 bases short, with 9 bases between. DNA of the CDR3: TGTGCCAGCAGTTTACGTACAGGGACCGGGGAGCTGTTTTTT. Its protein is CASSLRTGTGELFF. The full variable domain, completed using reference TRBV28 and TRBJ2-2, is DVKVTQSSRYLVKRTGEKVFLECVQDMDHENMFWYRQDPGLGLRLIYFSYDVKMKEKGDIPEGYSVSREKKERFSLILESASTNQTSMYLCASSLRTGTGELFFGEGSRLTVL.

This clonotype was seen at least ten times. The V and J genes are TRBV5-4 and TRBJ2-5, with D tentatively TRBD2 (6 bases). CDR1 is SGHNT and CDR2 is YYREEE in the germline V gene (reference sequence). The length of the CDR3 is 16 residues. Trimming shortened V by 4 bases and J by 4 bases, and 20 bases separated the two germline ends. CDR3 in DNA: TGTGCCAGCAGCCCCCGGGTCGGGAGACTACTAGAGACCCAGTACTTC. This sequence encodes CASSPRVGRLLETQYF.

There are many counts of this clonotype. The V call is TRBV12-3 or TRBV12-4, the J call TRBJ2-5; 9 positions agree with TRBD2. V was pared by 6 bases and J by 5 bases, with 7 bases of the junction left unmatched. CDR3 length equals 14 residues. CDR3 amino acids: CASSAPAGGETQYF. CDR3 DNA sequence: TGTGCCAGCAGCGCCCCCGCGGGGGGGGAGACCCAGTACTTC.

This clonotype was observed many times. The V gene is TRBV5-1, the J gene TRBJ2-2; possible D gene TRBD1, 7 bases. The CDR3 is 16 residues long. V gave up 3 bases and J gave up 2 bases, with 14 bases separating them. The germline V gene encodes CDR1 SGHRS and CDR2 YFSETQ. CDR3 DNA: TGCGCCAGCAGCTGGGGCGGGACAGACAACACCGGGGAGCTGTTTTTT. Amino acid sequence: CASSWGGTDNTGELFF.

This clonotype appeared a few times. V usage is TRBV3-1 and J usage is TRBJ2-1; TRBD1 is a possible D gene (6 bases). Looked up from germline, CDR1 is LGHDT and CDR2 is YNNKEL (reference sequence). This CDR3 region has 15 residues. Deletions cut 8 bases from V and 7 bases from J, with 21 bases between. CDR3 DNA sequence: TGTGCCAGCTCACGATGGGACACTCAAAGTAATGAGCAGTTCTTC. It codes for CASSRWDTQSNEQFF.

This clonotype was recorded many times. The chain links TRBV29-1 to TRBJ1-2; 7 nucleotides line up with TRBD1. Per germline, CDR1 SQVTM and CDR2 ANQGSEA. CDR3 length equals 12 residues. Trimming cost V 6 bases and J 7 bases; bases outside gene matches: 8. The CDR3 bases are TGCAGCGTCATACAGGGGACTCTTGGCTACACCTTC. As protein: CSVIQGTLGYTF.

The V gene is TRBV6-6, the J gene TRBJ2-1; the D is unclear. The CDR3 runs to 13 residues. The germline CDR1 and CDR2 sequences are MNHNY and SVGAGI (reference sequence). Between the trimmed V and J ends, which lost 0 bases and 6 bases, there was a span of 6 bases. In nucleotides, the CDR3 is TGTGCCAGCAGTTACTCGAAACGCAATGAGCAGTTCTTC. This encodes CASSYSKRNEQFF.

This chain joins TRBV20-1 and TRBJ1-6; D is perhaps TRBD1 (5 bases). The V end was cut by 3 bases, the J end by 9 bases, with 18 bases between. The CDR3 covers 15 residues. The germline V gene encodes CDR1 DFQATT and CDR2 SNEGSKA (reference sequence). CDR3 sequence: CSARSRGDRGSPLHF. The CDR3 coding sequence is TGCAGTGCTAGGTCTCGGGGAGATAGGGGTTCACCCCTCCACTTT.

The rearrangement uses TRBV10-2 and TRBJ1-5, with a possible D match to TRBD1 (5 bases). Germline CDR1 reads WSHSY; CDR2 reads SAAADI. V gave up 6 bases and J gave up 8 bases, with 14 bases separating them. The CDR3 is made up of 13 amino acids. CDR3 in amino acids: CASRAGRGEPQHF. The CDR3 region has the DNA TGCGCCAGCAGGGCAGGGCGCGGGGAGCCCCAGCATTTT.

At least ten counts were recorded for this clonotype. The J gene is TRBJ1-5, the V gene TRBV7-8; tentatively, D is TRBD1 (5 bases). This CDR3 has 15 amino acids. Germline CDR1 SGHVS, CDR2 FQNEAQ. The germline V and J ends were trimmed by 6 bases and 2 bases, with 14 bases remaining between them. CDR3 in amino acids: CASRTGGAGNQPQHF. CDR3 nucleotide sequence: TGTGCCAGCAGGACCGGCGGGGCAGGCAATCAGCCCCAGCATTTT.

This clonotype has a count of ten or more. The chain joins TRBV20-1 to TRBJ2-5, with a possible D match to TRBD1 (6 bases). This CDR3 is built from 12 residues. The V end lost 7 bases, the J end lost 2 bases, and 11 bases lay between the germline ends. Germline values: CDR1 DFQATT, CDR2 SNEGSKA (reference sequence). The CDR3 loop is CSGGQSQETQYF. CDR3 nucleotides: TGCAGTGGGGGACAATCACAAGAGACCCAGTACTTC.